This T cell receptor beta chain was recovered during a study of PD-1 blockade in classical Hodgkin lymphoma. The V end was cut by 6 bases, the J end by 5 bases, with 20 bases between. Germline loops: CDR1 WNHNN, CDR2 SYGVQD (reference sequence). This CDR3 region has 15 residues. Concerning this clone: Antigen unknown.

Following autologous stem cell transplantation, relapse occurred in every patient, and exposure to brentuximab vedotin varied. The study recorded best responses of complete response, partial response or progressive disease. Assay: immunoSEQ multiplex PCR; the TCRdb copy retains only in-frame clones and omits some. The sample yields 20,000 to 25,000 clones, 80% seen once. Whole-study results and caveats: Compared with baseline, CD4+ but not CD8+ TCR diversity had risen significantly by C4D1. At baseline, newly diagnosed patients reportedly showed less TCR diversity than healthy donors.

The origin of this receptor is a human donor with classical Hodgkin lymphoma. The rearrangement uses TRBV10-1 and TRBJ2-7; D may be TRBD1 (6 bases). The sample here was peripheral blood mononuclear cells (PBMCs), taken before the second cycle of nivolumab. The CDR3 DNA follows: TGCGCCAGCAGGCATCAGGGGCAGGGACGCCACGAGCAGTACTTC. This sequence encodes CASRHQGQGRHEQYF.